The 23 T cell receptor beta chains below all came from one sample that was sequenced in a study of cytomegalovirus exposure and HLA in healthy donors. Using immunoSEQ multiplex PCR, the repertoire was profiled, and TCRdb retains in-frame clones only, with some absent. Of roughly 84,000 clones in the sample, approximately 90% were seen once. The source material was PBMCs. The receptors originated from a man in his thirties or forties in good health and CMV-seronegative.

This chain links TRBV11-2 with TRBJ1-6; 9 bases agree with TRBD1. V was pared by 5 bases and J by 6 bases, with 2 bases of the junction left unmatched. In germline, CDR1 is SGHAT, CDR2 FQNNGV. The CDR3 totals 14 residues. The CDR3, as DNA: TGTGCCAGCAGCCGGGACAGGGTTAATTCACCCCTCCACTTT. It yields the protein CASSRDRVNSPLHF. The variable domain in full, completed from reference TRBV11-2 and TRBJ1-6, reads EAGVAQSPRYKIIEKRQSVAFWCNPISGHATLYWYQQILGQGPKLLIQFQNNGVVDDSQLPKDRFSAERLKGVDSTLKIQPAKLEDSAVYLCASSRDRVNSPLHFGNGTRLTVT.

The genes are TRBV7-6 and TRBJ1-1; D is uncertain. The germline V gene has CDR1 SGHVS and CDR2 FNYEAQ. The CDR3 extends over 11 amino acids. V was cut by 5 bases and J by 7 bases, with 8 bases left in between. CDR3 DNA sequence: TGTGCCAGCAGCGCGGGTCTTGAAGCTTTCTTT. Encoded protein: CASSAGLEAFF.

The chain joins TRBV14 to TRBJ2-7, with D possibly being TRBD1 (5 bases). V was shortened by 0 bases and J by 7 bases, with 13 bases between the two germline ends. CDR1 is SGHDN and CDR2 is FVKESK in the germline V gene. This CDR3 spans 14 amino acids. The CDR3 loop is CASSQEAGRREQYF. In DNA, the CDR3 is TGTGCCAGCAGCCAAGAGGCAGGGCGGCGGGAGCAGTACTTC.

V usage is TRBV19 and J usage is TRBJ2-1; 7 nucleotides match TRBD2. Germline V gives CDR1 LNHDA, CDR2 SQIVND (reference sequence). This CDR3 comprises 14 residues. V was clipped by 8 bases and J by 4 bases; unmatched bases: 8. CDR3 DNA: TGTGCCAGTGCTATGGGGGGGGGATACAATGAGCAGTTCTTC. This codes for CASAMGGGYNEQFF.

The V call is TRBV13, the J call TRBJ2-5, with 9 bases lining up with TRBD1. The CDR3 sequence is 17 residues long. Per the germline V gene, CDR1 is PRHDT and CDR2 is FYEKMQ (reference sequence). The ends lost 4 bases at V and 0 bases at J; junction bases unmatched: 9. The CDR3 sequence: CASSSQTGTGYQETQYF. The CDR3 DNA sequence: TGTGCCAGCAGCTCACAAACCGGGACAGGGTACCAAGAGACCCAGTACTTC.

This chain uses TRBV13 with TRBJ2-7, with TRBD2 identical over 9 bases. CDR3 size: 16 residues. Germline V gene data show CDR1 as PRHDT and CDR2 as FYEKMQ (reference sequence). The V gene end was trimmed by 4 bases and the J gene end by 3 bases; junction bases not matched to a gene: 10. The CDR3 loop reads CASSSTRGGSFYEQYF. CDR3 nucleotide sequence: TGTGCCAGCAGCTCCACGCGGGGGGGATCTTTCTACGAGCAGTACTTC.

The chain employs TRBV13 and TRBJ2-1, with a tentative D call TRBD2 (5 bases). V lost 0 bases, J lost 1 base, and 7 bases lay in between. The CDR3 is made up of 15 amino acids. The V gene's germline CDR1 is PRHDT and CDR2 FYEKMQ (reference sequence). The CDR3 reads CASSLGGGSYNEQFF. The DNA for the CDR3 is TGTGCCAGCAGCTTAGGTGGCGGGTCCTACAATGAGCAGTTCTTC.

The chain combines TRBV6-1 with TRBJ2-7; D might be TRBD2 (5 bases). V dropped 7 bases and J dropped 7 bases, with 14 bases sitting between them. Germline CDR1 MNHNS, CDR2 SASEGT. The CDR3 loop spans 12 amino acids. CDR3 DNA: TGTGCCAGCACCCAAACTAGTATAGAGCAGTACTTC. It is translated as CASTQTSIEQYF.

The chain is built from TRBV6-1 and TRBJ2-7; D is possibly TRBD1 (5 bases). Germline-derived CDR1 and CDR2 are MNHNS and SASEGT. Between the trimmed V and J ends, which lost 2 bases and 9 bases, there was a span of 14 bases. The length of the CDR3 is 13 residues. For the CDR3, the DNA is TGTGCCAGCAGTGAAAGCCAGGGATTAGGGCAGTACTTC. It translates to CASSESQGLGQYF.

The chain is built from TRBV28 and TRBJ2-3; 9 bases match TRBD2. CDR1 MDHEN and CDR2 SYDVKM come from the germline V gene. This CDR3 is built from 15 residues. Trimming cost V 7 bases and J 2 bases; bases outside gene matches: 7. This CDR3 is CASKSGRTNTDTQYF. The CDR3 nucleotides are TGTGCCAGCAAAAGCGGGAGGACCAACACAGATACGCAGTATTTT.

This clone was detected only once. The J gene is TRBJ1-5, the V gene TRBV28; possibly TRBD1 for D (6 bases). Germline V lookup: CDR1 MDHEN, CDR2 SYDVKM. The V end lost 8 bases, the J end lost 3 bases, and 20 bases lay between the germline ends. CDR3 length: 16 residues. CDR3 nucleotides: TGTGCCAGCCCCCCGAACAGGGCCCTCTACAATCAGCCCCAGCATTTT. Protein: CASPPNRALYNQPQHF.

This clone was recorded once. The chain recombines TRBV6-5 with TRBJ1-4; D gene unclear. Germline CDR1 is MNHEY and CDR2 is SVGAGI. V dropped 6 bases and J dropped 6 bases, with 14 bases sitting between them. This CDR3 region has 14 residues. The CDR3 DNA reads TGTGCCAGCAGCAAAACAAGAGGGCATGAAAAACTGTTTTTT. Protein sequence: CASSKTRGHEKLFF.

Written as DNA, the CDR3 is TGTGCCAGCAGTTCGGCGGGAAGGGACAATGAGCAGTTCTTC. It codes for CASSSAGRDNEQFF. V gene TRBV28 combines with J gene TRBJ2-1; TRBD2 is a possible D gene (6 bases). Per the germline V gene, CDR1 is MDHEN and CDR2 is SYDVKM. This CDR3 comprises 14 residues. The ends were cut back, 4 bases at V and 5 bases at J, with 12 bases in the middle.

The V and J genes are TRBV5-1 and TRBJ2-7; D is ambiguous. V shed 3 bases and J shed 4 bases, with 2 bases lying between them. Germline-derived CDR1 and CDR2 are SGHRS and YFSETQ. The CDR3 sequence is 10 residues long. In DNA, the CDR3 is TGCGCCAGCAGCTCTTACGAGCAGTACTTC. This encodes CASSSYEQYF.

The chain links TRBV6-1 to TRBJ2-2; D gene uncertain. The germline V and J ends were trimmed by 4 bases and 6 bases, with 3 bases remaining between them. In germline, CDR1 is MNHNS, CDR2 SASEGT. This CDR3 has 11 amino acids. The CDR3 DNA is TGTGCCAGCAGTGCATCCGGGGAGCTGTTTTTT. This codes for CASSASGELFF.

CDR3 amino acids: CASSPRTGGEGNTIYF. CDR3 coding DNA: TGTGCCAGCTCACCCCGGACAGGGGGCGAAGGAAACACCATATATTTT. V is TRBV18 and J is TRBJ1-3; 11 bases are a match to TRBD1. The V gene end was trimmed by 3 bases and the J gene end by 4 bases; junction bases not matched to a gene: 5. The CDR3 spans 16 residues. From germline, CDR1 is KGHSH and CDR2 LQKENI.

J is TRBJ2-1 and V is TRBV7-9, with D possibly TRBD2 on 5 matching bases. Germline V CDR1 and CDR2: SEHNR, FQNEAQ (reference sequence). This CDR3 has 14 residues. Trimming removed 5 bases at V and 8 bases at J, with 16 bases between. CDR3 sequence (DNA): TGTGCCAGCAGCGCCGAGAGGTCGGGGTATGAGCAGTTCTTC. Protein sequence: CASSAERSGYEQFF.

This rearrangement joins TRBV11-3 to TRBJ2-2, with D tentatively TRBD1 (6 bases). Germline V lookup: CDR1 SGHNT, CDR2 YENEEA. This CDR3 has 14 amino acids. Trimming took off 2 bases at V and 5 bases at J, with 9 bases between the two ends. The CDR3 DNA reads as TGTGCCAGCAGCTTACCAGGGGCAACCGGGGAGCTGTTTTTT. It translates to CASSLPGATGELFF.

This clone was found once. J is TRBJ1-4 and V is TRBV10-3; D not certain. V lost 10 bases and J 7 bases, leaving 13 bases between the germline ends. This CDR3 comprises 12 residues. From germline, CDR1 is ENHRY and CDR2 SYGVKD. CDR3 sequence reads: CATKDSLEKLFF. For the CDR3, the DNA is TGTGCCACCAAGGACTCACTTGAAAAACTGTTTTTT.

The V gene is TRBV6-5, the J gene TRBJ2-7; 9 bases align to TRBD2. This CDR3 comprises 15 residues. The ends lost 2 bases at V and 1 base at J; junction bases unmatched: 3. Germline CDR1 reads MNHEY; CDR2 reads SVGAGI. The CDR3 spells CASSYAGGRSYEQYF. The CDR3 DNA sequence: TGTGCCAGCAGTTACGCGGGGGGGCGGTCCTACGAGCAGTACTTC.

This chain uses TRBV20-1 with TRBJ2-1; D is perhaps TRBD1 (5 bases). Looked up from germline, CDR1 is DFQATT and CDR2 is SNEGSKA (reference sequence). V lost 1 base, J lost 9 bases, and 7 bases lay in between. The CDR3 runs to 11 residues. The CDR3 spells CSARGTFEQFF. The CDR3 bases are TGCAGTGCTAGAGGGACATTTGAGCAGTTCTTC.

CDR3 residues: CAWSVSSRGGEQYF. CDR3 nucleotide sequence: TGTGCCTGGAGTGTTTCCTCAAGGGGGGGCGAGCAGTACTTC. The genes are TRBV30 and TRBJ2-7, with a tentative D call TRBD2 (7 bases). Trimming left V 0 bases short and J 6 bases short, with 15 bases between. This CDR3 is built from 14 residues. Germline values: CDR1 GTSNPN, CDR2 SVGIG (reference sequence). The full variable domain, in which reference TRBV30 and TRBJ2-7 provide the parts outside the CDR3, is SQTIHQWPATLVQPVGSPLSLECTVEGTSNPNLYWYRQAAGRGLQLLFYSVGIGQISSEVPQNLSASRPQDRQFILSSKKLLLSDSGFYLCAWSVSSRGGEQYFGPGTRLTVT.

The chain combines TRBV7-2 with TRBJ2-3, with 8 bases that match TRBD2. The V gene's germline CDR1 is SGHTA and CDR2 FQGNSA. The CDR3 covers 15 residues. Losses at the gene ends were 1 base for V and 6 bases for J; bases not matched to a gene: 6. The CDR3 loop is CASSLVWSGGDTQYF. For the CDR3, the DNA is TGTGCCAGCAGCTTAGTATGGTCGGGGGGGGATACGCAGTATTTT.